A selection of T cell receptor beta chains follows, all from one sample in a study of blood T cell repertoires in COVID-19. Clones were sequenced by immunoSEQ multiplex PCR, and TCRdb holds only the in-frame ones, with some missing. The sample has roughly 380,000 clones, about 90% seen once. The sample was PBMCs or T cells enriched from blood (not recorded which). Source of these receptors: a woman aged 30 to 39 who had recovered from COVID-19. CDR3s include the opening cysteine and the closing phenylalanine or tryptophan. D genes are given only for firm matches. Rows give clone size only sometimes, using once, few, many, or a class for an expanded clone.

V gene	CDR3 length	clone size	D gene	J gene	CDR3 protein	CDR3 DNA
TRBV28	17	-	-	TRBJ1-1	CASSFLMTAGFKTEAFF	TGTGCCAGCAGTTTTTTGATGACAGCGGGATTTAAGACTGAAGCTTTCTTT
TRBV6-5	15	-	TRBD2	TRBJ2-1	CASSYPGTSGNEQFF	TGTGCCAGCAGTTACCCCGGGACTAGCGGCAATGAGCAGTTCTTC
TRBV19	16	-	TRBD1	TRBJ1-3	CASRPDRPYSGNTIYF	TGTGCCAGTAGGCCGGACAGGCCTTACTCTGGAAACACCATATATTTT
TRBV27	14	-	-	TRBJ1-5	CASSSGYVSQPQHF	TGTGCCAGCAGTTCGGGGTACGTGAGTCAGCCCCAGCATTTT
TRBV11-2	16	-	-	TRBJ2-7	CASSFLTSVVLYEQYF	TGTGCCAGCAGCTTTCTGACTAGTGTGGTCCTTTACGAGCAGTACTTC
TRBV27	13	-	-	TRBJ2-7	CASRTGPPYEQYF	TGTGCCAGCAGGACAGGTCCCCCCTACGAGCAGTACTTC
TRBV27	14	-	-	TRBJ1-1	CASSLLGGNTEAFF	TGTGCCAGCAGTTTATTAGGCGGGAACACTGAAGCTTTCTTT
TRBV6-1	17	-	-	TRBJ1-5	CASSEDGRGQNNQPQHF	TGTGCCAGCAGTGAAGACGGCCGAGGGCAGAACAATCAGCCCCAGCATTTT
TRBV5-4	14	-	-	TRBJ2-1	CASSPLANDNEQFF	TGTGCCAGCAGTCCCCTGGCAAATGACAATGAGCAGTTCTTC
TRBV5-1	15	-	TRBD2	TRBJ2-1	CASSSSSGAGSEQFF	TGCGCCAGCAGCTCCTCGTCGGGAGCGGGGTCTGAGCAGTTCTTC
TRBV12-3/TRBV12-4	13	-	-	TRBJ1-4	CASRGGYNEKLFF	TGTGCCAGCAGAGGGGGTTATAATGAAAAACTGTTTTTT
TRBV5-4	16	-	-	TRBJ2-3	CASSWNAGELTDTQYF	TGTGCCAGCAGCTGGAACGCCGGGGAGCTCACAGATACGCAGTATTTT
TRBV19	14	-	TRBD1	TRBJ2-2	CASSGDRVTGELFF	TGTGCCAGTAGCGGGGACAGGGTCACCGGGGAGCTGTTTTTT
TRBV14	14	-	TRBD1	TRBJ2-7	CASSQIDRGAEQYF	TGTGCCAGCAGCCAAATCGACAGGGGAGCCGAGCAGTACTTC
TRBV23-1	16	-	-	TRBJ1-5	CASSQWEGYSNQPQHF	TGCGCCAGCAGTCAATGGGAGGGATATAGCAATCAGCCCCAGCATTTT
TRBV19	13	-	TRBD2	TRBJ2-1	CASSMTSRNEQFF	TGTGCCAGTAGTATGACTAGCCGCAATGAGCAGTTCTTC
TRBV2	16	-	TRBD2	TRBJ2-3	CASSDLSGGALDTQYF	TGTGCCAGCAGTGACCTTAGCGGGGGGGCCTTAGATACGCAGTATTTT
TRBV7-9	14	-	TRBD1	TRBJ2-7	CASSFGTGGLEQYF	TGTGCCAGCAGCTTCGGGACAGGGGGTCTCGAGCAGTACTTC
TRBV10-3	14	-	TRBD2	TRBJ2-3	CAISPRGGPDTQYF	TGTGCCATCAGCCCTCGGGGGGGACCAGATACGCAGTATTTT
TRBV19	15	-	TRBD2	TRBJ2-1	CASSSGLVSGYEQFF	TGTGCCAGTAGTTCCGGACTAGTGTCTGGGTATGAGCAGTTCTTC
TRBV10-2	14	-	-	TRBJ1-2	CASSVTGTGFGYTF	TGCGCCAGTTCCGTTACGGGGACTGGTTTTGGCTACACCTTC
TRBV10-2	13	-	-	TRBJ1-1	CASSEGGDTEAFF	TGCGCCAGCAGTGAGGGCGGGGACACTGAAGCTTTCTTT
TRBV2	14	-	-	TRBJ1-4	CASSDQGWNEKLFF	TGTGCCAGCAGTGATCAGGGTTGGAATGAAAAACTGTTTTTT
TRBV19	15	-	-	TRBJ2-6	CASSQALVGANVLTF	TGTGCCAGTAGTCAAGCCCTGGTAGGGGCCAACGTCCTGACTTTC
TRBV18	14	-	TRBD1	TRBJ1-5	CASSRDRGNQPQHF	TGTGCCAGCTCCCGGGACAGGGGGAATCAGCCCCAGCATTTT
TRBV19	15	-	-	TRBJ1-1	CASSIDQVRDTEAFF	TGTGCCAGTAGTATAGATCAAGTGCGGGACACTGAAGCTTTCTTT
TRBV2	14	-	TRBD1	TRBJ2-5	CASSSDRAVETQYF	TGTGCCAGCAGTTCCGACAGGGCAGTGGAGACCCAGTACTTC
TRBV18	15	few	TRBD1	TRBJ2-7	CASSPSPDRGNEQYF	TGTGCCAGCTCCCCATCCCCGGACAGGGGCAACGAGCAGTACTTC
TRBV5-6	14	-	-	TRBJ2-7	CASSGAGLPYEQYF	TGTGCCAGCAGCGGGGCAGGGTTACCCTACGAGCAGTACTTC
TRBV18	14	-	TRBD1	TRBJ1-4	CASSPQGQGEKLFF	TGTGCCAGCTCACCGCAAGGACAGGGTGAAAAACTGTTTTTT
TRBV6-2/TRBV6-3	17	-	TRBD2	TRBJ2-1	CASSFPSGGVIPNEQFF	TGTGCCAGCAGTTTTCCTAGCGGGGGGGTCATTCCAAATGAGCAGTTCTTC
TRBV9	12	-	-	TRBJ2-3	CASSVGTDTQYF	TGTGCCAGCAGCGTCGGCACAGATACGCAGTATTTT
TRBV9	17	-	-	TRBJ2-6	CASSVEGANSGANVLTF	TGTGCCAGCAGCGTAGAGGGAGCGAACTCTGGGGCCAACGTCCTGACTTTC
TRBV19	13	few	-	TRBJ1-2	CASSPRTSYGYTF	TGTGCCAGTAGTCCACGGACAAGCTATGGCTACACCTTC
TRBV6-5	15	-	TRBD2	TRBJ2-1	CASSYSASGDNEQFF	TGTGCCAGCAGTTACTCGGCTAGCGGAGACAATGAGCAGTTCTTC
TRBV28	13	few	-	TRBJ1-5	CASSQEVNQPQHF	TGTGCCAGCAGCCAAGAGGTCAATCAGCCCCAGCATTTT
TRBV28	13	-	TRBD1	TRBJ1-2	CASSPDRAGGYTF	TGTGCCAGCAGTCCCGACAGGGCCGGCGGCTACACCTTC
TRBV7-8	17	-	TRBD1	TRBJ2-2	CASSFRPGQGNTGELFF	TGTGCCAGCAGCTTCCGCCCGGGACAGGGGAACACCGGGGAGCTGTTTTTT
TRBV4-1	15	-	TRBD1	TRBJ2-7	CASSQPRDRGDEQYF	TGCGCCAGCAGCCAGCCCCGGGACAGGGGAGACGAGCAGTACTTC
TRBV18	14	-	TRBD1	TRBJ2-7	CASLPDRGRDEQYF	TGTGCCAGCCTCCCGGACAGGGGGCGCGACGAGCAGTACTTC
TRBV3-1/TRBV3-2	17	few	TRBD2	TRBJ2-7	CASSPSSPAGGRFEQYF	TGTGCCAGCAGCCCTAGTTCTCCAGCGGGGGGGCGATTCGAGCAGTACTTC
TRBV6-2/TRBV6-3	14	-	-	TRBJ2-5	CASSRGTHQETQYF	TGTGCCAGCAGTCGAGGGACTCACCAAGAGACCCAGTACTTC
TRBV15	18	-	-	TRBJ2-2	CATSRDFGTGPEAGELFF	TGTGCCACCAGCAGAGATTTCGGTACAGGTCCCGAGGCCGGGGAGCTGTTTTTT